Listed below are T cell receptor beta chains from one sample, sequenced in a study of glioma-infiltrating T cells. MiXCR, applied by TCRdb to the multiplex PCR reads, yields one record per CDR3 protein. The sample carries around 93,000 distinct CDR3 sequences, approximately 40% recorded once. Sequenced input: glioma tissue, nonneoplastic brain tissue, or PBMCs (not recorded which). All receptors derive from a human donor with low-grade glioma or glioblastoma, undergoing nonglioma brain surgery, or in good health (not recorded which). The CDR3 runs from the conserved cysteine through the conserved F or W. D genes are given only for firm matches. The size entry is marked missing in some rows and otherwise reads once, few, many or a size class.

clone_size	d_call	v_call	j_call	cdr3_nt	cdr3_aa
many	-	TRBV6-6	TRBJ2-3	TGTGCCAGCAGTTACTCTCAGAGCACAGATACGCAGTATTTT	CASSYSQSTDTQYF
-	TRBD1	TRBV7-9	TRBJ2-5	TGTGCCAGCAGTTCCACAGGGGGCGCGGGGACCCAGTACTTC	CASSSTGGAGTQYF
many	-	TRBV14	TRBJ2-7	TGTGCCAGCAGCCAAGATGGCTCCTACGAGCAGTACTTC	CASSQDGSYEQYF
many	-	TRBV29-1	TRBJ1-4	TGCAGCGTTGCGGACAGACCTAATGAAAAACTGTTTTTT	CSVADRPNEKLFF
many	TRBD2	TRBV2	TRBJ2-2	TGTGCCAGCAGGGAGACTAGCGGGAGCCCCGGGGAGCTGTTTTTT	CASRETSGSPGELFF
once	TRBD1	TRBV20-1	TRBJ2-2	TGTAGTGCTCGACCGACAGGGTCAATCGGGGAGCTGTTTTTT	CSARPTGSIGELFF
many	-	TRBV11-2	TRBJ2-3	TGTGCCAGCAGCTTAGGGCCAGATACGCAGTATTTT	CASSLGPDTQYF
-	TRBD1	TRBV6-2/TRBV6-3	TRBJ2-1	TGCGGCGGCAGCCCGGGACAGGGGGCGAGGGATGAGCAGTTCTTC	CGGSPGQGARDEQFF
-	TRBD1	TRBV9	TRBJ1-2	TGTGCCAGCAGCCCCTGGACAGGGTCAAGCTATGGCTACACCTTC	CASSPWTGSSYGYTF
many	-	TRBV6-1	TRBJ2-7	TGTGCCAGCAGAATCAGGGGCCTTAGATACGAGCAGTACTTC	CASRIRGLRYEQYF
many	TRBD2	TRBV6-2/TRBV6-3	TRBJ2-2	TGTGCCAGCAGTTACTTTCGGACTAGCGCTGCGAACACCGGGGAGCTGTTTTTT	CASSYFRTSAANTGELFF
-	TRBD2	TRBV6-2/TRBV6-3	TRBJ2-7	TGTGCCAGCAGCCCAAGTCAGCGGGAGCCCAACTACGACCAGTACTTC	CASSPSQREPNYDQYF
many	-	TRBV7-7	TRBJ2-2	TGTGCCAGCAGCTTAGGGGGGCTCACCGGGGAGCTGTTTTTT	CASSLGGLTGELFF
many	-	TRBV7-2	TRBJ2-5	TGTGCCAGCAGCTTAGGTTCAGGGAAAGAGACCCAGTACTTC	CASSLGSGKETQYF
many	-	TRBV4-3	TRBJ2-2	TGCGCCAGCAGCCAAGATTCCGGACCCACCGGGGAGCTGTTTTTT	CASSQDSGPTGELFF
-	-	TRBV6-2/TRBV6-3	TRBJ1-1	TGTGCCAGCGGTTACATGGGGAACACTGAAGCTTTCTTT	CASGYMGNTEAFF
many	TRBD1	TRBV29-1	TRBJ2-3	TGCAGCGTCAAGGGACAGGGGGCAGATACGCAGTATTTT	CSVKGQGADTQYF
many	-	TRBV20-1	TRBJ2-1	TGCAGTGTCATACAGGACTCCTACAATGAGCAGTTCTTC	CSVIQDSYNEQFF
many	-	TRBV5-1	TRBJ1-2	TGCGCCAGCAGCGAGGGGGGCAGAAATAACTATGGCTACACCTTC	CASSEGGRNNYGYTF
many	-	TRBV6-1	TRBJ1-5	TGTGCCAGCAGTGTAGAACAGAGCAATCAGCCCCAGCATTTT	CASSVEQSNQPQHF
many	-	TRBV11-2	TRBJ2-1	TGTGCCAGCAGCTTAGGGATCCAGGGACGCAATGAGCAGTTCTTC	CASSLGIQGRNEQFF
-	-	TRBV28	TRBJ1-1	TGTGTCAGCAGGGCCCTTGGGGGCACTCAAGCTTTCTTT	CVSRALGGTQAFF
many	-	TRBV2	TRBJ2-7	TGTGCCAGCAGCGCCGGGACGTATGTCGAGCAGTACTTC	CASSAGTYVEQYF
many	-	TRBV27	TRBJ2-1	TGTGCCAGCTCACTAGCTGGAGGTTACAATGAGCAGTTCTTC	CASSLAGGYNEQFF
-	TRBD1	TRBV2	TRBJ2-1	TGTGCCAGCAGTAGGGGACAGGTGGGCTCGGATGAGCAGTTCTTC	CASSRGQVGSDEQFF
many	-	TRBV4-1	TRBJ1-5	TGCGCCAGCAGCACTGGGCCGAGCAATCAGCCCCAGCATTTT	CASSTGPSNQPQHF
many	TRBD1	TRBV5-1	TRBJ1-5	TGCGCCAGCAGCCCCGGGACAGGGGGCGGTCAGCCCCAGCATTTT	CASSPGTGGGQPQHF
many	-	TRBV29-1	TRBJ1-5	TGCAGCGTTCCGGCCCCGGGGCCCGGTCAGCCCCAGCATTTT	CSVPAPGPGQPQHF